The clone carrying this T cell receptor beta chain has more than one count but fewer than ten. Its target is not known. The data were taken from a study of metastatic and nonmetastatic thyroid tumors. Findings and caveats of the study: Malignant thyroid tumors reportedly had TCR beta diversity that was significantly higher than in benign nodules, in blood and tumor.

Patients had received no treatment of any kind before thyroid surgery. The V gene lost 9 bases and the J gene lost 4 bases, with 14 bases spanning the gap. Germline V gene sequence: CDR1 SNHLY, CDR2 FYNNEI. The CDR3 consists of 13 residues. MiXCR reprocessed the PCR reads for TCRdb. The sample lists approximately 16,000 clones; approximately 25% were seen once. The chain is built from TRBV2 and TRBJ2-3; tentative D call: TRBD2 (6 bases). Sequencing input: adjacent normal tissue. The clonotype comes from a female donor with papillary thyroid cancer or a benign thyroid nodule (not recorded which). Some clones in this sample may be carry-over from other donors' samples. The DNA for the CDR3 is TGTGCCAGTCACAGGACTACCCCAGATACGCAGTATTTT. Translated, it gives CASHRTTPDTQYF.